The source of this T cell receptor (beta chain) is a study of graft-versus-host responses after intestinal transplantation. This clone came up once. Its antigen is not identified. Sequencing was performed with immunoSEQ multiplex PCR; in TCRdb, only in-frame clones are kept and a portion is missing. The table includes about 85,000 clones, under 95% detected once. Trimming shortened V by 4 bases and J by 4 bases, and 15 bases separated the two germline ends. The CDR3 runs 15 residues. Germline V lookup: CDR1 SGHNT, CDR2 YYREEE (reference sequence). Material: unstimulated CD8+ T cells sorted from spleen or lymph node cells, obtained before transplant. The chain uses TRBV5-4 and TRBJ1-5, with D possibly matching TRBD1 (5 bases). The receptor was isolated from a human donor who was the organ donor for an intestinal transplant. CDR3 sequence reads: CASSRFGDANQPQHF. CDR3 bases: TGTGCCAGCAGCCGATTCGGGGACGCTAATCAGCCCCAGCATTTT.